The TCR beta chain described here comes from a study of blood T cell repertoires in COVID-19. For the study at large: Italy, Spain and the United States were the sources of the convalescent and acute COVID-19 samples. T cells, B-cell-depleted T cells, or PBMCs provided the cDNA or gDNA that served as material.

In the authors' workflow: Amplification from reference gene primers served as the basis for estimated nucleated cell counts. Only in-frame clones appear in the TCRdb table, and some are missing; sequencing was by immunoSEQ multiplex PCR. For V, J and clone size, that table is used; D and trimming come from the DNA. The sample contains some 210,000 clones, 84% of which appear only once. J was trimmed by 5 bases and V by 5 bases; bases with no gene match: 10. The CDR3 sequence is 15 residues long. Germline V gene data show CDR1 as KGHSH and CDR2 as LQKENI. Sequences were obtained from peripheral blood. The clonotype comes from a woman in her 70s with active or convalescent COVID-19. The chain joins TRBV18 to TRBJ1-1; TRBD1 matches at 8 bases. CDR3 region: CASSFQGAVGTEAFF. CDR3 in DNA: TGTGCCAGCTCATTTCAGGGGGCGGTAGGGACTGAAGCTTTCTTT.